These T cell receptor beta chains were read from a single sample in a study of shared clonotypes between healthy human individuals. The table came from immunoSEQ multiplex PCR; TCRdb's copy has only in-frame clones and leaves some out. The table shows some 2,500,000 clones, with just under 95% occurring only once. Material: naive CD4+ T cells from PBMCs. These receptors originate from a man younger than 30 in good health. Some clones in this sample may be carry-over from other donors' samples. The CDR3 runs from the conserved cysteine through the conserved F or W. D genes are given only for firm matches. Where a row states a size, it is once, few, many or the class of an expanded clone; other rows omit it.

size	J	V	D	CDR3	DNA
.	TRBJ2-7	TRBV27	.	CASRRSGELYEQYF	TGTGCCAGCAGACGGAGTGGGGAGCTTTACGAGCAGTACTTC
.	TRBJ1-1	TRBV9	.	CASSVDQGRGSEAFF	TGTGCCAGCAGCGTAGACCAGGGAAGGGGCTCTGAAGCTTTCTTT
.	TRBJ2-1	TRBV7-8	.	CASSSVRGTPLHEQFF	TGTGCCAGCAGCTCCGTTAGGGGGACGCCCCTCCATGAGCAGTTCTTC
.	TRBJ1-2	TRBV6-5	.	CASSKLRDTYTF	TGTGCCAGCAGTAAACTCCGGGACACCTACACCTTC
.	TRBJ1-2	TRBV28	.	CASSKYPWGGGYTF	TGTGCCAGCAGCAAATATCCCTGGGGGGGTGGCTACACCTTC
.	TRBJ2-7	TRBV5-1	.	CASSPGTAGYYEQYF	TGCGCCAGCAGTCCCGGGACAGCGGGGTATTACGAGCAGTACTTC
.	TRBJ1-1	TRBV30	.	CAWSPRDTEAFF	TGTGCCTGGAGTCCCCGGGACACTGAAGCTTTCTTT
.	TRBJ2-1	TRBV5-1	.	CASSLEGNEQFF	TGCGCCAGCAGCTTGGAGGGAAATGAGCAGTTCTTC
.	TRBJ2-1	TRBV19	TRBD2	CASSQPSGRSPYNEQFF	TGTGCCAGTAGTCAACCTAGCGGGAGGTCACCCTACAATGAGCAGTTCTTC
.	TRBJ1-1	TRBV7-9	.	CASSPVGGGFGNSEAFF	TGTGCCAGCAGCCCCGTAGGGGGGGGCTTTGGCAACTCTGAAGCTTTCTTT
.	TRBJ2-7	TRBV7-8	TRBD2	CASSLGASGRNEQYF	TGTGCCAGCAGCTTAGGGGCTAGCGGGAGGAACGAGCAGTACTTC
.	TRBJ2-7	TRBV30	.	CAWSASNEQYF	TGTGCCTGGAGTGCCAGCAACGAGCAGTACTTC
.	TRBJ2-1	TRBV4-2	.	CASSQEVTRVTYNEQFF	TGTGCCAGCAGCCAAGAGGTGACTAGAGTCACCTACAATGAGCAGTTCTTC
.	TRBJ2-2	TRBV27	.	CAIRTSSLFFTGELFF	TGTGCCATCCGTACGTCGTCCCTATTCTTCACCGGGGAGCTGTTTTTT
.	TRBJ2-1	TRBV11-3	TRBD1	CASSPGQGSYNEQFF	TGTGCCAGCAGCCCCGGACAGGGTTCCTACAATGAGCAGTTCTTC
.	TRBJ1-3	TRBV2	TRBD1	CASRGTGVGNTIYF	TGTGCCAGCAGAGGAACAGGGGTGGGAAACACCATATATTTT
.	TRBJ2-7	TRBV15	.	CATSRELAREQYF	TGTGCCACCAGCAGGGAATTAGCTCGCGAGCAGTACTTC
.	TRBJ1-3	TRBV19	TRBD1	CASRPISGTAGNTIYF	TGTGCCAGTAGGCCTATATCCGGGACAGCCGGAAACACCATATATTTT
few	TRBJ1-1	TRBV29-1	TRBD1	CSVDKTGGGTEAFF	TGCAGCGTTGACAAGACAGGGGGAGGAACTGAAGCTTTCTTT
.	TRBJ1-2	TRBV9	TRBD1	CASSKNQGAHYGYTF	TGTGCCAGCAGCAAAAATCAGGGGGCACACTATGGCTACACCTTC
.	TRBJ1-3	TRBV9	.	CASSVGAASGNTIYF	TGTGCCAGCAGCGTAGGGGCAGCGTCTGGAAACACCATATATTTT
.	TRBJ2-1	TRBV5-1	.	CASSLDPPLVDEQFF	TGCGCCAGCAGCTTGGATCCCCCCCTTGTGGATGAGCAGTTCTTC
.	TRBJ2-7	TRBV5-3	.	CAKGAFGEQYF	TGTGCCAAAGGTGCGTTTGGCGAGCAGTACTTC
.	TRBJ1-2	TRBV7-2	.	CASSLVPGDYGYTF	TGTGCCAGCAGCTTAGTCCCAGGGGACTATGGCTACACCTTC
.	TRBJ2-7	TRBV4-2	.	CASSQDEGSTGHEQYF	TGTGCCAGCAGCCAAGATGAGGGGTCAACGGGGCACGAGCAGTACTTC
.	TRBJ1-2	TRBV27	TRBD1	CASSLRGRQGAFYGYTF	TGTGCCAGCAGTTTAAGGGGAAGACAGGGGGCGTTCTATGGCTACACCTTC
.	TRBJ2-2	TRBV13	TRBD2	CASSSWPSGSTGELFF	TGTGCCAGCAGCTCATGGCCGAGCGGGAGTACCGGGGAGCTGTTTTTT
.	TRBJ1-1	TRBV14	.	CASSQSLGYTEAFF	TGTGCCAGCAGCCAATCTCTGGGGTACACTGAAGCTTTCTTT
.	TRBJ2-1	TRBV28	.	CASSLRAEQFF	TGTGCCAGCAGTTTACGGGCGGAGCAGTTCTTC
once	TRBJ2-7	TRBV9	TRBD2	CASERAGGGGEQYF	TGTGCCAGCGAGAGGGCGGGGGGCGGAGGAGAGCAGTACTTC
.	TRBJ2-3	TRBV27	TRBD1	CASSFRVRSGQPGTAGADTQYF	TGTGCCAGCAGTTTTCGGGTTCGCTCGGGACAGCCGGGGACGGCCGGCGCAGATACGCAGTATTTT